The 10 T cell receptor beta chains given below trace back to one sample, sequenced in a study of CD8+CD57+ T cells in acquired aplastic anemia. Previously, flow cytometry had revealed CD8+CD57+ cell expansion in the patients chosen for sequencing. The template used for profiling TCR beta VDJ and CDR3 was genomic DNA. TCRdb re-derived calls from the reads in MiXCR, one entry per CDR3 protein. The sample includes under 350,000 distinct CDR3 sequences, approximately 58% of them seen just once. Sequenced: sorted CD4+, CD8+, or CD8+CD57+ T cells (not recorded which) from PBMCs. These receptor sequences come from a human donor with aplastic anemia.

This clonotype was recorded many times. V and J are TRBV7-3 and TRBJ2-3; D perhaps matches TRBD2 (5 bases). CDR1 SGHTA and CDR2 FQGTGA come from the germline V gene. Trimming pared 1 base from V and 6 bases from J, leaving 11 bases between. The CDR3 runs 14 residues. The DNA for the CDR3 is TGTGCCAGCAGCTTAAGTCTAGCTCCGGATACGCAGTATTTT. Its translation: CASSLSLAPDTQYF.

This chain links TRBV5-1 with TRBJ2-2; D not certain. This CDR3 has 12 residues. V gave up 5 bases and J gave up 8 bases, with 10 bases separating them. CDR1 SGHRS and CDR2 YFSETQ come from the germline V gene. CDR3 DNA sequence: TGCGCCAGCAGTTTCAGCTCTGGGGAGCTGTTTTTT. This sequence encodes CASSFSSGELFF.

This chain links TRBV19 with TRBJ2-7, with D tentatively TRBD2 (5 bases). The CDR3 extends over 13 amino acids. Trimming stripped 7 bases from V and 6 bases from J, with 16 bases between. Germline V gene lookup returns CDR1 LNHDA and CDR2 SQIVND (reference sequence). The CDR3 loop reads CASKSGQLGEQYF. The DNA for the CDR3 is TGTGCCAGTAAGTCGGGTCAACTAGGCGAGCAGTACTTC.

In DNA, the CDR3 is TGTGCCAGCAGCTTGGGACTAGCGGGGGAGAACGGGGAGCTGTTTTTT. As protein: CASSLGLAGENGELFF. The chain employs TRBV7-7 and TRBJ2-2; 14 bases line up with TRBD2. The ends lost 3 bases at V and 7 bases at J; junction bases unmatched: 4. Per germline, CDR1 SSHAT and CDR2 FNYEAQ (reference sequence). The CDR3 is 16 residues long.

V and J are TRBV19 and TRBJ1-1; D gene ambiguous. The V gene's germline CDR1 is LNHDA and CDR2 SQIVND (reference sequence). The CDR3 covers 14 residues. Trimming removed 6 bases from V and 6 bases from J, with 17 bases in between. CDR3 region: CASSIPRLSSEAFF. CDR3 DNA sequence: TGTGCCAGTAGCATCCCCAGGTTAAGCTCTGAAGCTTTCTTT.

This clonotype was seen many times. Just one base apart from a much larger clone, this may be a read error. The V gene is TRBV7-2, the J gene TRBJ2-5; the match to TRBD2 covers 7 bases. With 0 bases clipped from V and 9 bases from J, the junction kept 7 bases outside the gene matches. The CDR3 covers 14 residues. CDR1 SGHTA and CDR2 FQGNSA come from the germline V gene. The CDR3 protein is CASSLAATREAQYF. In DNA, the CDR3 is TGTGCCAGCAGCTTAGCGGCCACCCGGGAGGCCCAGTACTTC. Drawing the rest from reference TRBV7-2 and TRBJ2-5, the complete variable domain is GAGVSQSPSNKVTEKGKDVELRCDPISGHTALYWYRQSLGQGLEFLIYFQGNSAPDKSGLPSDRFSAERTGGSVSTLTIQRTQQEDSAVYLCASSLAATREAQYFGPGTRLLVL.

Remarks on this clonotype: Mismatch with germline at one junction end may stem from a read error. The rearrangement joins TRBV7-9 to TRBJ2-7; 12 bases are a match to TRBD1. Germline-derived CDR1 and CDR2 are SEHNR and FQNEAQ (reference sequence). CDR3 length: 15 amino acids. For the CDR3, the DNA is TGCGCCAGCAGCTTCCGCGGGACAGGGGGCGGCGAGCAGTACTTC. Its protein product is CASSFRGTGGGEQYF.

Many counts were recorded for this clonotype. The chain uses TRBV5-8 and TRBJ1-1; D gene ambiguous. This CDR3 region has 11 residues. The germline V and J ends were trimmed by 0 bases and 8 bases, with 5 bases remaining between them. Germline V gives CDR1 SGHTS, CDR2 YDEGEE. For the CDR3, the DNA is TGTGCCAGCAGCTTGGCGGGGGAAGCTTTCTTT. The encoded protein is CASSLAGEAFF.

The V and J genes are TRBV7-9 and TRBJ2-1; maybe TRBD2 (6 bases). The V end lost 1 base, the J end lost 13 bases, and 14 bases lay between the germline ends. The CDR3 runs 13 residues. From germline, CDR1 is SEHNR and CDR2 FQNEAQ (reference sequence). CDR3 in amino acids: CASSLEFGGTQFF. For the CDR3, the DNA is TGTGCCAGCAGCTTAGAATTCGGCGGGACTCAGTTCTTC.

V usage is TRBV24-1 and J usage is TRBJ2-3; D may be TRBD1 (5 bases). Germline lookup yields CDR1 KGHDR and CDR2 SFDVKD. Trimming stripped 2 bases from V and 4 bases from J, with 6 bases between. The CDR3 loop spans 13 amino acids. The CDR3: CATSDWGPDTQYF. The DNA of the CDR3 is TGTGCCACCAGTGATTGGGGCCCAGATACGCAGTATTTT.